This note documents a single TCR beta chain sequence. These data originate in a study of cytotoxic CD8 clonotypes in ibrutinib-treated CLL. Profiling relied on immunoSEQ multiplex PCR, and the TCRdb table lists in-frame clones only, not all of them. This sample has about 140,000 clones, with approximately 80% found just once. J gave up 0 bases and V 5 bases, and 7 bases lay outside the gene matches. The germline V gene has CDR1 SEHNR and CDR2 FQNEAQ (reference sequence). The CDR3 totals 16 residues. This specimen was PBMCs, taken after 36 months of ibrutinib treatment. The rearrangement links TRBV7-9 to TRBJ1-3, with TRBD1 matching 7 bases. The sequence was obtained from a human donor with chronic lymphocytic leukemia. CDR3 in DNA: TGTGCCAGCAGCCCCCGACAGGGTTCCTCTGGAAACACCATATATTTT. This codes for CASSPRQGSSGNTIYF. The variable domain in full, completed from reference TRBV7-9 and TRBJ1-3, reads DTGVSQNPRHKITKRGQNVTFRCDPISEHNRLYWYRQTLGQGPEFLTYFQNEAQLEKSRLLSDRFSAERPKGSFSTLEIQRTEQGDSAMYLCASSPRQGSSGNTIYFGEGSWLTVV.